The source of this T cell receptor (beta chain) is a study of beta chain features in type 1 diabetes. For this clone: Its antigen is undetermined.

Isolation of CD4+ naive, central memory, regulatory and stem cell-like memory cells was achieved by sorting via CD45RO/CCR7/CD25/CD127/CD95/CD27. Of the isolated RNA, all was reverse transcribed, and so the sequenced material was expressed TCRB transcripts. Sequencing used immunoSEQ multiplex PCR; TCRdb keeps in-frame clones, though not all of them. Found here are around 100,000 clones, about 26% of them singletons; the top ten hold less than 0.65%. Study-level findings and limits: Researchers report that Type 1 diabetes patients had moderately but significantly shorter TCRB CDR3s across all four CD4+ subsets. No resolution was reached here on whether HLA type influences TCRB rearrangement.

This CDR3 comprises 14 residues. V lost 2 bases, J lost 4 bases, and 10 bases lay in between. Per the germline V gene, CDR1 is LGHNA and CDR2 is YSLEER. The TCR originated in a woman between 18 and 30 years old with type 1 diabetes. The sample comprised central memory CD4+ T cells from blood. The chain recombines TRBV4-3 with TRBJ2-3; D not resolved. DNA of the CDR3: TGCGCCAGCAGCCAACATTCGGCGGCAGATACGCAGTATTTT. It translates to CASSQHSAADTQYF.